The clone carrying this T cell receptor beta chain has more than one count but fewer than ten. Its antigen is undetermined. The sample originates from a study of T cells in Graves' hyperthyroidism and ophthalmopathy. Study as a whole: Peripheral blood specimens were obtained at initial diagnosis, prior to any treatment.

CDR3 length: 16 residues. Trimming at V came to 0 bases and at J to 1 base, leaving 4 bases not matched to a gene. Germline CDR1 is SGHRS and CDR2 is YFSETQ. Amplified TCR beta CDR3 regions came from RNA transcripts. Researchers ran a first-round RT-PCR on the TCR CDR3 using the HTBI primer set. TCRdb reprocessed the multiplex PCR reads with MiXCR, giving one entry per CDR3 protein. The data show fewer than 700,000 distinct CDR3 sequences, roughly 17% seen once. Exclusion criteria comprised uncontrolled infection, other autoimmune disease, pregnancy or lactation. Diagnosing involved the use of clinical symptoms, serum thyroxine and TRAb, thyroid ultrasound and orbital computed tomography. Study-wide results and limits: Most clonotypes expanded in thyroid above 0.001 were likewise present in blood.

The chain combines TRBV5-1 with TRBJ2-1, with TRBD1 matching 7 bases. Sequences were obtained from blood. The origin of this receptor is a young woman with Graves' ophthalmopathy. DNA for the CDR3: TGCGCCAGCAGCTTGGCCGGGACAGAATCCTACAATGAGCAGTTCTTC. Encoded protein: CASSLAGTESYNEQFF.